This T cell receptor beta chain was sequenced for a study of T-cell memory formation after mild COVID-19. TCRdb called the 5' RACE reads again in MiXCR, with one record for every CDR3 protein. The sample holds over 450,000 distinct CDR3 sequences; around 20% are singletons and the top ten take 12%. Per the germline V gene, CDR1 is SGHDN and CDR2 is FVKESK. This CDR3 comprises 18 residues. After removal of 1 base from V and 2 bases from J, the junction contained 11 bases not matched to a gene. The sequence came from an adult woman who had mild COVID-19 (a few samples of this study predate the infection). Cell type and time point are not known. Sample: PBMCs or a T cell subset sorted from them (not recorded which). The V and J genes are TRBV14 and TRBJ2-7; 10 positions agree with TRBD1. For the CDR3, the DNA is TGTGCCAGCAGCCAAGCCGCCGGGACAGGGGTCTATCCCTACGAGCAGTACTTC. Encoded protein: CASSQAAGTGVYPYEQYF.